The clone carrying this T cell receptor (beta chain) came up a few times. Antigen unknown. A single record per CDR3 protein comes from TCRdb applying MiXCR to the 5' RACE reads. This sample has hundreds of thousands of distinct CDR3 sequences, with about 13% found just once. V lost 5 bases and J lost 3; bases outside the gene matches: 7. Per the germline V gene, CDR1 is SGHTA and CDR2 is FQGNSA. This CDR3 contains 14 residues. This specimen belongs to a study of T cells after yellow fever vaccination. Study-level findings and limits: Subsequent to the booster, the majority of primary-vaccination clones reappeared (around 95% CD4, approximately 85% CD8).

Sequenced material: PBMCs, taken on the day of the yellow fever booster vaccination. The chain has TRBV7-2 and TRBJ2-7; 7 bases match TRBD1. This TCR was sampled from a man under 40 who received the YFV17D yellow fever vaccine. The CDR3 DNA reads TGTGCCAGCAGCCGAGACAGGGTACTCTACGAGCAGTACTTC. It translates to CASSRDRVLYEQYF.